A selection of T cell receptor beta chains follows, all from one sample in a study of blood T cells in healthy people across ages. TCRdb analysed the 5' RACE reads with MiXCR anew, one entry per CDR3 protein. The data show around 970,000 distinct CDR3 sequences, roughly 51% seen once. The sequenced material came from blood. The source is a woman aged 60-75 years in good health. The conserved cysteine and the conserved F or W are not part of the CDR3 here.

>TRBV12-3/TRBV12-4|TRBJ1-4
ASSGHLEDLDEKLF
>TRBV20-1|TRBJ1-4
SAEDRTGREKLF
>TRBV28|TRBJ1-6
ASSSPDYNSPLH
>TRBV6-2/TRBV6-3|TRBJ1-2
ASSSGGRGNYGYT
>TRBV3-1|TRBJ1-3
ASSPGQRNTIY
>TRBV28|TRBJ2-7
ASSPYSDFGYEQY
>TRBV10-3|TRBJ1-4
AISELQGEKLF
>TRBV3-1|NA
ASSPTRKQAGNREQY
>TRBV15|TRBJ2-7
ATSPSGTSFFYEQY
>TRBV4-1|NA
ASSQASRLGGGLAHNEQY
>TRBV10-3|TRBJ2-3
AISESGRGRGTDTQY
>TRBV14|TRBJ2-1
ASSQIARSEQF
>TRBV24-1|TRBJ2-3
ATSETSGRAQIARDTQY
>TRBV10-3|TRBJ2-7
ATRGSAGGHEQY
>TRBV20-1|TRBJ2-1
SPWASGRLVNEQF
>TRBV24-1|TRBJ2-1
ATSDFQGSYNEQF
>TRBV20-1|TRBJ2-5
SASLRRVRHEQY
>TRBV6-5|TRBJ2-7
ASSYSVGVYEQY
>TRBV7-8|TRBJ2-3
ASSLGRTTLRY
>TRBV6-2/TRBV6-3|TRBJ2-7
ASSYNLISSHEQY
>TRBV20-1|TRBJ2-3
SASGAGGLDTQY
>TRBV6-1|TRBJ1-4
ASVRGRPNEKLF
>TRBV18|TRBJ2-1
ASSRERRNNEQF
>TRBV7-2|TRBJ2-3
ASSLVSGRTDTQY
>TRBV12-3/TRBV12-4|TRBJ2-3
ASSLVAGGPTDTQY
>TRBV7-3|TRBJ1-2
ASSRDTGTQGYT
>TRBV10-3|TRBJ2-7
AISGAGQGAPFTYEQY
>TRBV7-8|TRBJ1-1
ASSPGVPTEAF
>TRBV4-2|TRBJ2-7
ASSQAPGGGVYEQY
>TRBV20-1|TRBJ2-1
SARSFRGEGVNEQF
>TRBV16|TRBJ1-6
ASSLVAVGNSPLH
>TRBV7-3|NA
ASSRNQNRPYEQY
>TRBV3-1|TRBJ2-1
ASSYRLAGESNEQF
>TRBV3-1|TRBJ2-7
ASSPGPAYEQY
>TRBV10-2|TRBJ2-7
ASQGPTWISTGVSYEQY
>TRBV11-3|TRBJ2-3
AGSAGTSSTDTQY
>TRBV10-3|TRBJ2-3
AIRASVADTQY
>TRBV28|TRBJ2-5
ASSGGAQETQY
>TRBV20-1|TRBJ2-1
SARDRYRGRRISYNEQF
>TRBV7-9|NA
SSSSEKETQY
>TRBV24-1|TRBJ2-3
ATQPGQTLFTDTQY
>TRBV29-1|TRBJ2-1
SVRDRAYNEQF
>TRBV21-1|TRBJ2-4
KGIREAKNIQY
>TRBV5-1|TRBJ2-3
ASSLWLAGVPPSTDTQY
>TRBV2|TRBJ2-3
ASSVPGAGLDTQY
>TRBV9|TRBJ2-3
ASSASADTQY